This T cell receptor (beta chain) was sequenced in a study of T cell repertoires in cytomegalovirus infection. Study-wide background: Shared public TCR beta signatures pointed to both CMV infection and a matching HLA type. Overall study findings and caveats: Across the ex vivo response, the dominant clonotypes were HLA-C-restricted CMV-specific TCR beta clonotypes. Of the TCR beta families, the public ones yielded a cumulative frequency that identified carriers of CMV plus the relevant HLA.

This clonotype showed up many times. The antigen is unknown. No DNA is shown, since the ends of the CDR3 on it are uncertain; the CDR3 is the one TCRdb lists. The germline CDR1 and CDR2 sequences are SGHTA and FQGNSA. The CDR3 spans 13 amino acids, including both terminal residues. Using its own MiXCR run on the reads, TCRdb lists one record per CDR3 protein. The sample has more than 150,000 distinct CDR3 sequences, about 30% seen once. The V and J genes are TRBV7-2 and TRBJ2-2; the D segment call TRBD2 is taken from the table without a DNA check. The clonotype comes from a human donor in good health (CMV status not recorded). Some clones in this sample may be carry-over from other donors' samples. Sequencing was carried out using PBMCs. The CDR3 sequence: CASRPLRAGELFF.